The 16 T cell receptor beta chains given below trace back to one sample, sequenced in a study of cytomegalovirus exposure and HLA in healthy donors. The PCR ran on 60 Vbeta and 13 Jbeta primers. Libraries were prepared by immunoSEQ multiplex PCR; TCRdb keeps only in-frame clonotypes and omits some of them. The sample shows around 140,000 clones, about four fifths of them seen only once. Sequencing was carried out using PBMCs. The receptor set was obtained from a male donor in good health and CMV-seronegative.

The J gene is TRBJ1-2, the V gene TRBV30; 8 nucleotides agree with TRBD1. Germline CDR1 reads GTSNPN; CDR2 reads SVGIG (reference sequence). CDR3 size: 15 residues. V was clipped by 1 base and J by 2 bases; unmatched bases: 6. CDR3 coding DNA: TGTGCCTGGAGTGGAGGGGACAGGAACAACTATGGCTACACCTTC. Its translation: CAWSGGDRNNYGYTF.

The chain recombines TRBV4-1 with TRBJ2-7; TRBD2 is a possible D gene (7 bases). Trimming removed 4 bases at V and 6 bases at J, with 19 bases between. This CDR3 has 15 amino acids. Germline CDR1 reads MGHRA; CDR2 reads YSYEKL. The CDR3 spells CASSLLGGGPIEQYF. The CDR3 bases are TGCGCCAGCAGCCTACTGGGAGGGGGTCCAATCGAGCAGTACTTC.

This clone was picked up a small number of times. The V gene is TRBV7-9, the J gene TRBJ2-3; D perhaps matches TRBD1 (6 bases). Trimming left V 4 bases short and J 2 bases short, with 10 bases between. Germline CDR1 is SEHNR and CDR2 is FQNEAQ (reference sequence). The CDR3 runs to 14 residues. The CDR3 here is CASSYRQDTDTQYF. Written as DNA, the CDR3 is TGTGCCAGCAGCTACCGACAGGACACAGATACGCAGTATTTT. The full variable domain, completed using reference TRBV7-9 and TRBJ2-3, is DTGVSQNPRHKITKRGQNVTFRCDPISEHNRLYWYRQTLGQGPEFLTYFQNEAQLEKSRLLSDRFSAERPKGSFSTLEIQRTEQGDSAMYLCASSYRQDTDTQYFGPGTRLTVL.

V is TRBV5-1 and J is TRBJ2-7; 9 nucleotides line up with TRBD1. V gave up 3 bases and J gave up 2 bases; unmatched junction bases: 18. The germline V gene has CDR1 SGHRS and CDR2 YFSETQ. The CDR3 sequence is 19 residues long. The CDR3 bases are TGCGCCAGCAGCTCAGGGGACAGGGATCCGCTGCGGAGTCCCTACGAGCAGTACTTC. Amino acid sequence: CASSSGDRDPLRSPYEQYF.

The rearrangement joins TRBV9 to TRBJ1-2, with 8 nucleotides matching TRBD1. The CDR3 extends over 15 amino acids. In germline, CDR1 is SGDLS, CDR2 YYNGEE. The J segment lost 7 bases and the V segment lost 4 bases, leaving 12 bases of the junction unmatched. The DNA for the CDR3 is TGTGCCAGCAGCCCCTCCGGACAGGGTATATCTGGCTACACCTTC. Amino acids: CASSPSGQGISGYTF.

The CDR3 region is CASSSTGSTEAFF. In DNA form, the CDR3 reads TGTGCCAGCAGCTCGACAGGTTCCACTGAAGCTTTCTTT. The J gene is TRBJ1-1, the V gene TRBV7-9; weak D call: TRBD1 (6 bases). There are 13 residues in the CDR3. The ends were cut back, 4 bases at V and 4 bases at J, with 10 bases in the middle. Germline-derived CDR1 and CDR2 are SEHNR and FQNEAQ (reference sequence).

The CDR3 is CAWSVTGGGYGGELFF. The CDR3 nucleotides read TGTGCCTGGAGTGTAACGGGAGGGGGGTACGGCGGGGAGCTGTTTTTT. The chain has TRBV30 and TRBJ2-2; 8 bases match TRBD2. V lost 0 bases, J lost 7 bases, and 10 bases stayed unmatched. This CDR3 contains 16 residues. Per germline, CDR1 GTSNPN and CDR2 SVGIG (reference sequence).

The chain employs TRBV10-1 and TRBJ2-2, with D possibly TRBD2 on 6 matching bases. Deletions cut 4 bases from V and 3 bases from J, with 15 bases between. The CDR3 covers 16 residues. Per the germline V gene, CDR1 is WNHNN and CDR2 is SYGVQD (reference sequence). Here the CDR3 reads CASSVHYGSYTGELFF. CDR3 coding DNA: TGCGCCAGCAGTGTGCATTACGGGAGTTACACCGGGGAGCTGTTTTTT.

The chain combines TRBV5-1 with TRBJ2-7; 8 bases are shared with TRBD1. The V and J ends lost 3 bases and 1 base, in that order; junction bases with no gene match: 6. The CDR3 sequence is 15 residues long. The germline V gene has CDR1 SGHRS and CDR2 YFSETQ. CDR3 loop: CASSWAGGESYEQYF. The CDR3 DNA reads as TGCGCCAGCAGCTGGGCAGGGGGCGAGTCCTACGAGCAGTACTTC. Full variable domain (missing parts from reference TRBV5-1 and TRBJ2-7): KAGVTQTPRYLIKTRGQQVTLSCSPISGHRSVSWYQQTPGQGLQFLFEYFSETQRNKGNFPGRFSGRQFSNSRSEMNVSTLELGDSALYLCASSWAGGESYEQYFGPGTRLTVT.

The chain links TRBV28 to TRBJ2-3; 8 bases match TRBD2. With V trimmed by 2 bases and J by 1 base, 5 bases remained unmatched. Germline V lookup: CDR1 MDHEN, CDR2 SYDVKM. The CDR3 has 16 amino acids. The CDR3 spells CASSLLGLAGTDTQYF. As DNA, the CDR3 is TGTGCCAGCAGTTTACTCGGACTAGCCGGCACAGATACGCAGTATTTT.

This chain joins TRBV5-1 and TRBJ2-5; 8 nucleotides match TRBD2. The better agreement between TRBJ2-7 and the DNA end casts doubt on the J call. The CDR3 totals 16 residues. Germline-derived CDR1 and CDR2 are SGHRS and YFSETQ. The CDR3 spells CASSWIGGLAGYEQYF. The CDR3 region has the DNA TGCGCCAGCAGCTGGATCGGCGGACTAGCCGGCTACGAGCAGTACTTC.

The V and J genes are TRBV29-1 and TRBJ2-3; possibly TRBD2 for D (6 bases). The CDR3 contains 13 residues. CDR1 and CDR2 (germline): SQVTM, ANQGSEA. The ends were cut back, 3 bases at V and 2 bases at J, with 9 bases in the middle. CDR3 DNA: TGCAGCGTTGACGGGACTCCCACAGATACGCAGTATTTT. The encoded protein is CSVDGTPTDTQYF.

The chain links TRBV19 to TRBJ2-5; TRBD2 is a possible D gene (7 bases). Germline lookup yields CDR1 LNHDA and CDR2 SQIVND (reference sequence). V lost 5 bases and J lost 7, with 17 bases in between. The CDR3 has 14 amino acids. The CDR3: CASSYGGGTGTQYF. CDR3 DNA: TGTGCCAGTAGTTATGGGGGGGGCACGGGGACCCAGTACTTC.

The chain links TRBV2 to TRBJ2-3; D unclear. V was pared by 6 bases and J by 5 bases, with 9 bases between. Germline V gene sequence: CDR1 SNHLY, CDR2 FYNNEI. The length of the CDR3 is 12 residues. The CDR3 loop reads CASRSLRDTQYF. The CDR3 DNA reads TGTGCCAGCAGGTCCCTGAGAGATACGCAGTATTTT.

The rearrangement joins TRBV9 to TRBJ2-7; D perhaps matches TRBD2 (7 bases). Trimming left V 3 bases short and J 6 bases short, with 10 bases between. This CDR3 is 12 amino acids long. Per the germline V gene, CDR1 is SGDLS and CDR2 is YYNGEE. CDR3 DNA: TGTGCCAGCAGCGGAGGGGGGGGCGAGCAGTACTTC. It specifies CASSGGGGEQYF.

V and J are TRBV5-5 and TRBJ2-5, with 8 bases that match TRBD2. V gave up 0 bases and J gave up 1 base; unmatched junction bases: 11. Germline V gene data show CDR1 as SGHKS and CDR2 as YYEKEE (reference sequence). This CDR3 contains 18 residues. CDR3 loop: CASSLALGAGGTQETQYF. The CDR3 coding sequence is TGTGCCAGCAGCTTGGCCCTGGGGGCGGGGGGAACCCAAGAGACCCAGTACTTC.